These 16 T cell receptor beta chains were all obtained from the same sample, sequenced in a study of cytomegalovirus exposure and HLA in healthy donors. It was with 60 Vbeta and 13 Jbeta primers that the PCR ran. Here immunoSEQ multiplex PCR was the method, and the copy in TCRdb shows in-frame clones only, minus some. The sample shows around 65,000 clones, about 85% of them seen only once. The source material was PBMCs. These receptors came from a female donor in good health and CMV-seronegative.

CDR3 region: CSVEDSGTGETGELFF. The CDR3 DNA is TGCAGCGTTGAAGATAGTGGGACAGGGGAAACCGGGGAGCTGTTTTTT. The chain is built from TRBV29-1 and TRBJ2-2; the match to TRBD1 covers 10 bases. Germline assignment: CDR1 SQVTM and CDR2 ANQGSEA. Losses at the gene ends were 0 bases for V and 5 bases for J; bases not matched to a gene: 6. The length of the CDR3 is 16 residues.

This chain links TRBV7-6 with TRBJ1-3; no reliable D call. This CDR3 spans 16 amino acids. Germline V CDR1 and CDR2: SGHVS, FNYEAQ. The V and J ends lost 4 bases and 2 bases respectively, with 15 bases between them. The CDR3 reads CASSSKPGYAGNTIYF. The CDR3 region has the DNA TGTGCCAGCAGCTCAAAACCGGGGTACGCTGGAAACACCATATATTTT.

The chain employs TRBV28 and TRBJ1-4; TRBD1 agrees at 8 bases. The junction had 8 bases not matched to a gene; V was cut back by 6 bases and J by 8 bases. The CDR3 covers 14 residues. Germline values: CDR1 MDHEN, CDR2 SYDVKM. CDR3 DNA sequence: TGTGCCAGCAGAACAGGGGGAGCCGGAGAAAAACTGTTTTTT. Protein sequence: CASRTGGAGEKLFF.

With respect to this clone: The sample carries other DNA sequences with the same CDR3. The chain has TRBV23-1 and TRBJ2-7; D possibly corresponds to TRBD2 (5 bases). TRBV23-1 carries the ORF label, with uncertain function. The CDR3 spans 13 residues. Trimming took 3 bases from V and 4 from J, leaving 10 bases between them. The DNA for the CDR3 is TGCGCCAGCAGTCACCCTCCGGGGTACGAGCAGTACTTC. It codes for CASSHPPGYEQYF.

This clone was seen a few times. The genes are TRBV29-1 and TRBJ1-1; D gene ambiguous. Looked up from germline, CDR1 is SQVTM and CDR2 is ANQGSEA. The CDR3 covers 13 residues. The V end was cut by 7 bases, the J end by 1 base, with 13 bases between. CDR3 coding DNA: TGCAGCGCCCATTCCCCTACGAACACTGAAGCTTTCTTT. This encodes CSAHSPTNTEAFF.

The rearrangement links TRBV27 to TRBJ2-3; D remains ambiguous. V was clipped by 6 bases and J by 8 bases, with 12 bases between them. This CDR3 spans 12 amino acids. Germline CDR1 MNHEY, CDR2 SMNVEV (reference sequence). As DNA, the CDR3 is TGTGCCAGCAGCATTGTCACGGGTACGCAGTATTTT. Translated, it gives CASSIVTGTQYF.

The gene calls are TRBV29-1 and TRBJ1-5; D is unclear. Germline CDR1 SQVTM, CDR2 ANQGSEA. V was cut by 7 bases and J by 0 bases, with 19 bases left in between. CDR3 length equals 16 residues. The CDR3 DNA is TGCAGCGCATCCAGCCGGACTGTGGATAGCAATCAGCCCCAGCATTTT. This gives the protein CSASSRTVDSNQPQHF.

The CDR3 sequence: CASSQAEGLGELFF. As DNA, the CDR3 is TGTGCCAGCAGCCAGGCAGAGGGACTCGGGGAGCTGTTTTTT. The rearrangement joins TRBV14 to TRBJ2-2; D is possibly TRBD2 (6 bases). Looked up from germline, CDR1 is SGHDN and CDR2 is FVKESK. The CDR3 is made up of 14 amino acids. V gave up 3 bases and J gave up 7 bases, with 12 bases separating them.

This clone was recorded once. The chain has TRBV19 and TRBJ2-5, with D uncertain. The ends were cut back, 4 bases at V and 5 bases at J, with 14 bases in the middle. The CDR3 is 14 residues long. Germline assignment: CDR1 LNHDA and CDR2 SQIVND (reference sequence). CDR3 region: CASSTARGAETQYF. In DNA, the CDR3 is TGTGCCAGTAGTACAGCGAGAGGTGCGGAGACCCAGTACTTC.

The chain recombines TRBV28 with TRBJ2-5, with a possible D match to TRBD1 (6 bases). The germline V gene has CDR1 MDHEN and CDR2 SYDVKM. There are 16 residues in the CDR3. V lost 6 bases, J lost 4 bases, and 21 bases lay in between. The CDR3 bases are TGTGCCAGCAGAACCGCGCGCAGGGGTCAACGAGAGACCCAGTACTTC. Its translation: CASRTARRGQRETQYF.

The count of this clone is one. The rearrangement joins TRBV7-9 to TRBJ1-3, with D tentatively TRBD1 (5 bases). V lost 1 base and J lost 2, with 9 bases in between. Per germline, CDR1 SEHNR and CDR2 FQNEAQ (reference sequence). There are 15 residues in the CDR3. CDR3 nucleotides: TGTGCCAGCAGCTTAGGAGTAGGGGCTGGAAACACCATATATTTT. This codes for CASSLGVGAGNTIYF.

This chain connects TRBV2 to TRBJ2-4; 8 bases agree with TRBD1. CDR1 is SNHLY and CDR2 is FYNNEI in the germline V gene. The junction had 7 bases not matched to a gene; V was cut back by 8 bases and J by 4 bases. This CDR3 contains 14 residues. Here the CDR3 reads CASQTTGEKNIQYF. CDR3 DNA sequence: TGTGCCAGCCAAACGACAGGGGAAAAAAACATTCAGTACTTC.

The chain joins TRBV7-9 to TRBJ2-3; 8 nucleotides match TRBD2. CDR1 SEHNR and CDR2 FQNEAQ come from the germline V gene (reference sequence). The V and J ends lost 5 bases and 2 bases, in that order; junction bases with no gene match: 9. This CDR3 is built from 16 residues. CDR3 DNA: TGTGCCAGCAGCCCGATAGCGGGGAAAAACACAGATACGCAGTATTTT. Translation: CASSPIAGKNTDTQYF.

This chain joins TRBV7-2 and TRBJ1-3; D is undetermined. Deletions cut 2 bases from V and 6 bases from J, with 5 bases between. CDR3 length: 12 amino acids. CDR1 is SGHTA and CDR2 is FQGNSA in the germline V gene. Here the CDR3 DNA reads TGTGCCAGCAGCTTATCCCTAAACACCATATATTTT. Translation gives CASSLSLNTIYF.

J is TRBJ1-6 and V is TRBV27; tentative D call: TRBD1 (6 bases). This CDR3 comprises 12 residues. V was pared by 5 bases and J by 15 bases, with 14 bases between. From germline, CDR1 is MNHEY and CDR2 SMNVEV (reference sequence). In DNA, the CDR3 is TGTGCCAGCAGTCTATTCGGACAGCTCCTCCACTTT. Amino acids: CASSLFGQLLHF.

The V and J genes are TRBV27 and TRBJ2-1, with a weak D call TRBD1 (6 bases). V was pared by 5 bases and J by 0 bases, with 14 bases between. CDR3 length: 16 amino acids. Germline V CDR1 and CDR2: MNHEY, SMNVEV (reference sequence). The CDR3 sequence is CASSHHRVYSYNEQFF. The CDR3 bases are TGTGCCAGCAGTCACCACAGGGTCTACTCCTACAATGAGCAGTTCTTC.